This is a list of T cell receptor beta chains from one sample in a study of T cell responses to AZD1222 COVID-19 vaccine. The table came from immunoSEQ multiplex PCR; TCRdb's copy has only in-frame clones and leaves some out. The profile shows more than 95,000 clones, roughly 90% of them singletons. Sequences were derived from peripheral blood, sampled 28 days after the second AZD1222 dose. Receptor source: an adult who received the AZD1222 COVID-19 vaccine. The CDR3 runs from the conserved cysteine through the conserved F or W. A D gene is named only where the DNA matches it firmly. Clone size is shown for a subset of rows, as once, few, many or a class of expanded clone.

TRBJ2-6,once,-,TRBV28,CASSLVSSGANVLTF,TGTGCCAGCAGTTTGGTGTCCTCTGGGGCCAACGTCCTGACTTTC
TRBJ2-3,once,-,TRBV19,CASSIKGRVTDTQYF,TGTGCCAGTAGTATAAAGGGCAGAGTCACAGATACGCAGTATTTT
TRBJ2-7,few,-,TRBV6-5,CASSYLTGRWSYEQYF,TGTGCCAGCAGTTACTTAACAGGGAGGTGGTCCTACGAGCAGTACTTC
TRBJ1-1,-,-,TRBV29-1,CSSGTTGSFF,TGCAGCTCGGGCACGACAGGCTCTTTCTTT
TRBJ1-3,-,-,TRBV5-7,CASSPRRRGNTIYF,TGTGCCAGCAGCCCCCGTAGGAGGGGAAACACCATATATTTT
TRBJ2-1,-,-,TRBV3-1/TRBV3-2,CASSQDRPGQAFNEQFF,TGTGCCAGCAGCCAAGATCGCCCCGGCCAGGCCTTCAATGAGCAGTTCTTC
TRBJ2-3,-,-,TRBV6-6,CASSYRQTTDTQYF,TGTGCCAGCAGTTACAGGCAGACCACAGATACGCAGTATTTT
TRBJ2-5,-,TRBD1,TRBV19,CASSIGQGGETQYF,TGTGCCAGTAGTATTGGACAGGGAGGAGAGACCCAGTACTTC
TRBJ2-1,-,-,TRBV11-3,CASSELSSYNEQFF,TGTGCCAGCAGCGAATTAAGCTCCTACAATGAGCAGTTCTTC
TRBJ2-7,-,-,TRBV5-8,CASSFGTYEQYF,TGTGCCAGCAGCTTCGGAACCTACGAGCAGTACTTC
TRBJ2-4,-,-,TRBV6-6,CASSPSVYGSVMTIQYF,TGTGCCAGCAGTCCCAGTGTATACGGTAGCGTGATGACCATTCAGTACTTC
TRBJ1-2,-,TRBD1,TRBV11-3,CASSFGDRGLYGYTF,TGTGCCAGCAGCTTCGGGGACAGGGGGCTCTATGGCTACACCTTC
TRBJ1-5,-,-,TRBV3-1/TRBV3-2,CASSQGRVRAQPQHF,TGTGCCAGCAGCCAAGGTCGGGTCAGGGCTCAGCCCCAGCATTTT
TRBJ2-7,-,TRBD2,TRBV7-3,CASSLGPSGSGKEQYF,TGTGCCAGCAGCTTAGGACCTAGCGGGAGCGGTAAGGAGCAGTACTTC
TRBJ1-2,-,-,TRBV10-1,CASSEGRDYGYTF,TGCGCCAGCAGTGAGGGCAGAGACTATGGCTACACCTTC
TRBJ2-3,-,-,TRBV2,CASSGWQGTDTQYF,TGTGCCAGCAGTGGCTGGCAGGGTACAGATACGCAGTATTTT
TRBJ2-7,few,TRBD2,TRBV7-2,CASLLRLGLDLEQYF,TGTGCCAGCTTACTGCGACTAGGACTAGATCTGGAGCAGTACTTC
TRBJ2-3,-,TRBD2,TRBV10-1,CASRSGTSGADTQYF,TGCGCCAGCAGATCCGGGACTAGCGGGGCAGATACGCAGTATTTT
TRBJ1-1,-,-,TRBV5-1,CASSIRQSTEAFF,TGCGCCAGCAGCATTCGACAGTCCACTGAAGCTTTCTTT
TRBJ1-6,-,-,TRBV5-5,CASSPYNSPLHF,TGTGCCAGCAGCCCTTATAATTCACCCCTCCACTTT
TRBJ2-5,-,TRBD1,TRBV5-1,CASSLDRTGLSGETQYF,TGCGCCAGCAGCTTGGATAGGACAGGGTTGTCTGGAGAGACCCAGTACTTC
TRBJ2-5,-,-,TRBV15,CATSTGGLGRQETQYF,TGTGCCACCAGCACAGGGGGGCTCGGCAGGCAAGAGACCCAGTACTTC
TRBJ2-7,-,-,TRBV21-1,CASSKASYEQYF,TGTGCCAGCAGCAAAGCCTCCTACGAGCAGTACTTC
TRBJ1-6,-,-,TRBV28,CASSPPRESPLHF,TGTGCCAGCAGCCCGCCCAGGGAATCACCCCTCCACTTT
TRBJ2-7,-,TRBD1,TRBV11-2,CASSIGTGHDASYEQYF,TGTGCCAGCAGCATCGGGACAGGGCACGACGCCTCCTACGAGCAGTACTTC
TRBJ1-6,-,TRBD1,TRBV7-2,CASSLSGTDLHF,TGTGCCAGCAGCTTGTCCGGGACAGATCTCCACTTT
TRBJ2-7,-,TRBD1,TRBV7-9,CASSQFGQGTYEQYF,TGTGCCAGCAGCCAATTCGGACAGGGAACCTACGAGCAGTACTTC
TRBJ2-3,-,TRBD1,TRBV9,CASSVAPRGDTQYF,TGTGCCAGCAGCGTAGCCCCCAGGGGGGATACGCAGTATTTT
TRBJ2-7,-,TRBD1,TRBV19,CASSEDRGQVYEQYF,TGTGCCAGTAGTGAGGACAGGGGGCAGGTCTACGAGCAGTACTTC
TRBJ1-4,-,-,TRBV28,CASRRRFFNEKLFF,TGTGCCAGCAGGAGGCGATTCTTTAATGAAAAACTGTTTTTT
TRBJ2-5,-,TRBD2,TRBV5-6,CASSSRLAGTQETQYF,TGTGCCAGCAGCTCTAGACTAGCGGGGACTCAAGAGACCCAGTACTTC
TRBJ2-1,-,TRBD1,TRBV4-3,CASSAGTGTGNEQFF,TGCGCCAGCAGCGCCGGGACAGGGACAGGGAATGAGCAGTTCTTC
TRBJ2-7,-,TRBD2,TRBV11-2,CASSFTSDRLYEQYF,TGTGCCAGCAGCTTTACTAGCGACCGCCTCTACGAGCAGTACTTC
TRBJ2-5,-,-,TRBV20-1,CSAWGETQYF,TGCAGTGCATGGGGGGAGACCCAGTACTTC
TRBJ1-2,few,TRBD1,TRBV6-1,CASSDTGTGNYGYTF,TGTGCCAGCAGTGATACCGGGACAGGGAACTATGGCTACACCTTC
TRBJ1-5,-,TRBD1,TRBV19,CASSTYRDRGSGFNQPQHF,TGTGCCAGTAGTACATACCGGGACAGGGGATCGGGTTTCAATCAGCCCCAGCATTTT
TRBJ2-5,-,TRBD1,TRBV12-3/TRBV12-4,CASSTGGSETQYF,TGTGCCAGCAGTACAGGGGGCTCGGAGACCCAGTACTTC
TRBJ1-4,-,-,TRBV5-4,CASSLGSQQREEKLFF,TGTGCCAGCAGCTTGGGTAGCCAACAAAGGGAGGAAAAACTGTTTTTT
TRBJ2-7,-,-,TRBV18,CASSPPPAGVEQYF,TGTGCCAGCTCACCACCCCCGGCAGGGGTTGAGCAGTACTTC
TRBJ2-1,-,TRBD2,TRBV9,CASTPAGTSGGNEQFF,TGTGCCAGCACCCCGGCCGGGACTAGCGGGGGTAATGAGCAGTTCTTC
TRBJ2-7,-,TRBD2,TRBV6-5,CASRISGGSSYEQYF,TGTGCCAGCAGAATTAGCGGGGGAAGCTCCTACGAGCAGTACTTC
TRBJ1-2,-,TRBD1,TRBV5-1,CASAGTDYWNGYTF,TGCGCCAGTGCAGGGACAGACTATTGGAATGGCTACACCTTC
TRBJ2-1,-,TRBD2,TRBV4-2,CASSQGTSGTYNEQFF,TGTGCCAGCAGCCAAGGGACTAGCGGTACCTACAATGAGCAGTTCTTC
TRBJ2-7,-,TRBD2,TRBV13,CASSLGGTSGTPSHEQYF,TGTGCCAGCAGCTTAGGAGGAACTAGCGGGACCCCCTCCCACGAGCAGTACTTC
TRBJ2-3,-,TRBD1,TRBV7-2,CASSSRQGYTDTQYF,TGTGCCAGCAGCTCCAGACAGGGTTACACAGATACGCAGTATTTT
TRBJ1-1,-,-,TRBV27,CASSLSGGFLAEAFF,TGTGCCAGCAGTTTATCCGGTGGGTTTTTGGCTGAAGCTTTCTTT
TRBJ2-5,-,TRBD2,TRBV4-1,CASSLGLAGVGNQETQYF,TGCGCCAGCAGCCTGGGGCTAGCGGGAGTTGGGAACCAAGAGACCCAGTACTTC
TRBJ2-1,-,-,TRBV19,CASSIASANEQFF,TGTGCCAGTAGTATTGCTAGCGCCAATGAGCAGTTCTTC
TRBJ2-3,-,-,TRBV5-1,CASSGIIASTDTQYF,TGCGCCAGCAGCGGCATTATTGCTAGCACAGATACGCAGTATTTT
TRBJ1-4,-,-,TRBV6-5,CASLLPGNEKLFF,TGTGCCAGCCTCTTACCCGGGAATGAAAAACTGTTTTTT
TRBJ1-4,once,TRBD1,TRBV28,CASSSDRVHATNEKLFF,TGTGCCAGCAGTTCCGACAGGGTACATGCAACTAATGAAAAACTGTTTTTT
TRBJ1-1,-,-,TRBV25-1,CASRKGEVMNTEAFF,TGTGCCAGCAGGAAGGGCGAGGTAATGAACACTGAAGCTTTCTTT
TRBJ2-1,-,TRBD2,TRBV7-9,CASSLAGTSHEQFF,TGTGCCAGCAGCTTAGCCGGGACTAGCCATGAGCAGTTCTTC
TRBJ2-7,-,TRBD1,TRBV3-1/TRBV3-2,CASSQGGTGGFMNEQYF,TGTGCCAGCAGCCAAGGCGGGACAGGGGGCTTTATGAACGAGCAGTACTTC
TRBJ1-6,few,TRBD1,TRBV27,CASSRDRYKPLHF,TGTGCCAGCAGCCGGGACAGGTATAAACCCCTCCACTTT
TRBJ2-2,once,TRBD1,TRBV5-4,CASSPSYRTGNTGELFF,TGTGCCAGCAGCCCCTCCTATAGGACAGGGAACACCGGGGAGCTGTTTTTT
TRBJ2-2,-,TRBD1,TRBV7-3,CASSYTGGNGELFF,TGTGCCAGCAGCTATACAGGGGGTAACGGGGAGCTGTTTTTT
TRBJ1-3,-,-,TRBV9,CASSPRLRGVGNTIYF,TGTGCCAGCAGCCCCCGACTGAGAGGTGTCGGAAACACCATATATTTT
TRBJ1-5,-,-,TRBV4-1,CASSQSRAGTYSNQPQHF,TGCGCCAGCAGCCAATCCCGGGCAGGGACGTATAGCAATCAGCCCCAGCATTTT
TRBJ1-5,-,-,TRBV19,CASSGTLSGNQPQHF,TGTGCCAGTAGTGGGACCCTCTCGGGCAATCAGCCCCAGCATTTT